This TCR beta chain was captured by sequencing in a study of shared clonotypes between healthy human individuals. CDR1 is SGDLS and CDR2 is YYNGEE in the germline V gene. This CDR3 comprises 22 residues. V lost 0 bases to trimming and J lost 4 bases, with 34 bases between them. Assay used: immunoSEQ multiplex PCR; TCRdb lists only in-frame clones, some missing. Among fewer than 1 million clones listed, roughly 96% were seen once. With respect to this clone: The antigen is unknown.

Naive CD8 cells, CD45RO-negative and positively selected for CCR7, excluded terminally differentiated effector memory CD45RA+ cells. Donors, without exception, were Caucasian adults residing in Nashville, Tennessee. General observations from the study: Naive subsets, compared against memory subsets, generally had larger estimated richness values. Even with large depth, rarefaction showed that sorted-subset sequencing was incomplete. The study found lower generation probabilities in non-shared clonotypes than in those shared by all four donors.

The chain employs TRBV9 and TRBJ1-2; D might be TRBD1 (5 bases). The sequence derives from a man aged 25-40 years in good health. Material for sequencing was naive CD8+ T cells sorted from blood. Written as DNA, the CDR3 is TGTGCCAGCAGCGTAGCGACGGGGCGGGAGGGAACAGACAGTCCTCCCTTCTATGGCTACACCTTC. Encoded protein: CASSVATGREGTDSPPFYGYTF.